Included here is one T cell receptor beta chain sequence, with context. Its antigen is undetermined. The study ran its PCR with 60 Vbeta and 13 Jbeta primers. Profiling relied on immunoSEQ multiplex PCR, and the TCRdb table lists in-frame clones only, not all of them. Here the sample spans 150,000 to 200,000 clones, approximately 80% being singletons. This sample is drawn from a study of cytomegalovirus exposure and HLA in healthy donors. Study results and caveats: Previous analysis showed most TCR beta V segments were productive about 90% or about 30% of the time.

The material sequenced was PBMCs. This clonotype was sampled from a woman aged 25-40 years in good health and CMV-seronegative.

The CDR3 sequence: CAISLAAYNEQFF. The CDR3 DNA is TGTGCCATCAGTCTAGCGGCGTACAATGAGCAGTTCTTC. The chain uses TRBV10-3 and TRBJ2-1, with 7 nucleotides matching TRBD2. CDR3 length: 13 amino acids. V lost 5 bases to trimming and J lost 4 bases; unmatched junction nucleotides: 2. In germline, CDR1 is ENHRY, CDR2 SYGVKD.